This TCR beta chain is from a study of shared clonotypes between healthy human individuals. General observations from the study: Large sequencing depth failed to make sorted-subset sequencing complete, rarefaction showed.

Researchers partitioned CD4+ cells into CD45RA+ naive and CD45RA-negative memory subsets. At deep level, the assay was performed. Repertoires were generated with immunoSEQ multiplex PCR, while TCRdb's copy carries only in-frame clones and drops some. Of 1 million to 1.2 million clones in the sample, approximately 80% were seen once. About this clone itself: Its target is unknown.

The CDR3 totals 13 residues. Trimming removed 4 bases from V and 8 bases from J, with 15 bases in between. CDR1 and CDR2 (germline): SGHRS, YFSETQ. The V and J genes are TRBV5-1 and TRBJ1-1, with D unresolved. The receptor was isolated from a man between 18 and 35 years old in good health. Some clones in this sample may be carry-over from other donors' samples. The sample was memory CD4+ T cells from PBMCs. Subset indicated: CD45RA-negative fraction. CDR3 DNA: TGCGCCAGCAGCGGAGGCCTGGAGTTGGAAGCTTTCTTT. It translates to CASSGGLELEAFF.